Listed below are T cell receptor beta chains from one sample, sequenced in a study of glioma-infiltrating T cells after dendritic cell vaccination. Assay used: immunoSEQ multiplex PCR; TCRdb lists only in-frame clones, some missing. The table lists 90,000 or so clones, around 85% of them singletons. The sample consisted of blood, taken before dendritic cell vaccination. These receptor sequences come from a human donor with glioblastoma. Both conserved end residues are part of each CDR3. The D gene is left open where the match is weak. Part of the rows lack a size; the others show once, few, many or a class for expanded clones.

D gene	J gene	clone size	V gene	CDR3 protein	CDR3 DNA
-	TRBJ1-2	-	TRBV10-1	CASSESGGNGYTF	TGCGCCAGCAGTGAGTCCGGGGGAAATGGCTACACCTTC
-	TRBJ1-2	-	TRBV5-1	CASSYGLTGNCGYTF	TGCGCCAGCAGCTATGGCCTTACAGGGAACTGTGGCTACACCTTC
-	TRBJ1-3	-	TRBV11-3	CASSLARGGSGNTIYF	TGTGCCAGCAGCTTAGCCCGGGGGGGCTCAGGAAACACCATATATTTT
-	TRBJ1-1	-	TRBV30	CAWSPQNTEAFF	TGTGCCTGGAGCCCCCAGAACACTGAAGCTTTCTTT
-	TRBJ1-1	-	TRBV11-3	CASSFTGMNTEAFF	TGTGCCAGCAGCTTCACAGGGATGAACACTGAAGCTTTCTTT
TRBD1	TRBJ2-3	once	TRBV7-9	CASSFRTGGTDTQYF	TGTGCCAGCAGCTTTAGGACAGGGGGCACAGATACGCAGTATTTT
-	TRBJ1-6	-	TRBV7-9	CASSLTNSPLHF	TGTGCCAGCAGCTTGACAAATTCACCCCTCCACTTT
-	TRBJ1-2	-	TRBV7-9	CASSNELTGVNYGYTF	TGTGCCAGCAGCAATGAACTGACAGGAGTTAACTATGGCTACACCTTC
TRBD1	TRBJ1-2	-	TRBV7-2	CASSRDRLNYGYTF	TGTGCCAGCAGCCGGGACAGATTGAACTATGGCTACACCTTC
TRBD2	TRBJ2-7	-	TRBV28	CATGGAYEQYF	TGTGCCACCGGGGGGGCCTACGAGCAGTACTTC
-	TRBJ2-3	-	TRBV30	CAWTTIGLRTDTQYF	TGTGCCTGGACCACCATTGGGCTTCGCACAGATACGCAGTATTTT
-	TRBJ1-1	-	TRBV2	CASTGGVSTEAFF	TGTGCCAGCACCGGCGGCGTATCCACTGAAGCTTTCTTT
-	TRBJ2-7	-	TRBV4-2	CASSQDRGIYEQYF	TGTGCCAGCAGCCAAGACAGGGGTATCTACGAGCAGTACTTC
-	TRBJ1-1	once	TRBV19	CASSIARVYEAFF	TGTGCCAGTAGTATAGCCCGGGTTTATGAAGCTTTCTTT
TRBD2	TRBJ2-7	-	TRBV30	CAWTRSGSTPSYEQYF	TGTGCCTGGACGAGGAGCGGGAGTACCCCCTCCTACGAGCAGTACTTC
-	TRBJ1-1	once	TRBV5-6	CASSSTPGGNTEAFF	TGTGCCAGCAGCTCCACCCCGGGGGGGAACACTGAAGCTTTCTTT
-	TRBJ1-1	-	TRBV11-1	CASSPSWGGSNTEAFF	TGTGCCAGCAGCCCCAGCTGGGGGGGGAGTAACACTGAAGCTTTCTTT
TRBD2	TRBJ2-3	once	TRBV5-1	CASSPRLAGARTDTQYF	TGCGCCAGCAGCCCCCGACTAGCGGGAGCCCGCACAGATACGCAGTATTTT
TRBD2	TRBJ2-7	-	TRBV5-1	CASSFGGGAYEQYF	TGCGCCAGCAGCTTCGGCGGGGGAGCCTACGAGCAGTACTTC
-	TRBJ1-2	-	TRBV29-1	CSVRSGYGYTF	TGCAGCGTTAGATCCGGCTATGGCTACACCTTC
-	TRBJ2-7	-	TRBV18	CASSPPESDYEQYF	TGTGCCAGCTCACCACCAGAGAGTGACTACGAGCAGTACTTC
TRBD1	TRBJ1-2	-	TRBV19	CASSMTGEAYGYTF	TGTGCCAGTAGCATGACAGGGGAGGCCTATGGCTACACCTTC
TRBD1	TRBJ1-5	-	TRBV6-1	CASCPDRAGQPQHF	TGTGCCAGCTGCCCGGACAGGGCCGGTCAGCCCCAGCATTTT
TRBD2	TRBJ2-5	few	TRBV13	CASSARTSGGVTQYF	TGTGCCAGCAGCGCAAGGACTAGCGGGGGGGTGACCCAGTACTTC
TRBD1	TRBJ2-1	few	TRBV6-4	CASSDSAGGGYNEQFF	TGTGCCAGCAGTGACTCGGCAGGGGGCGGGTACAATGAGCAGTTCTTC
-	TRBJ2-7	-	TRBV11-1	CASSLVESYEQYF	TGTGCCAGCAGCTTAGTGGAGTCCTACGAGCAGTACTTC
TRBD1	TRBJ1-6	-	TRBV7-9	CASSAGTGRISPLHF	TGTGCCAGCAGCGCCGGGACAGGGAGGATTTCACCCCTCCACTTT
TRBD2	TRBJ2-5	-	TRBV15	CATSRDRGATSGPQETQYF	TGTGCCACCAGCAGAGATCGGGGGGCGACTAGCGGTCCACAAGAGACCCAGTACTTC
TRBD2	TRBJ2-3	-	TRBV9	CASSVERAGGYTDTQYF	TGTGCCAGCAGCGTAGAGCGAGCGGGAGGGTACACAGATACGCAGTATTTT
-	TRBJ2-7	-	TRBV7-2	CASSLVEGSSYEQYF	TGTGCCAGCAGCTTAGTGGAGGGATCCTCCTACGAGCAGTACTTC
-	TRBJ1-3	-	TRBV6-1	CASSDWGAGNTIYF	TGTGCCAGCAGTGATTGGGGGGCTGGAAACACCATATATTTT
-	TRBJ1-2	-	TRBV7-6	CASSLAQGDGYTF	TGTGCCAGCAGCTTAGCCCAGGGTGATGGCTACACCTTC
TRBD2	TRBJ2-2	-	TRBV10-1	CASSESRGGYTGELFF	TGCGCCAGCAGTGAGTCGCGGGGGGGATACACCGGGGAGCTGTTTTTT
TRBD1	TRBJ1-2	once	TRBV7-2	CASSLDRVGYTF	TGTGCCAGCAGCTTGGACAGGGTTGGCTACACCTTC
-	TRBJ2-7	-	TRBV5-1	CASSLAGDGGEQYF	TGCGCCAGCAGCTTGGCCGGTGACGGGGGCGAGCAGTACTTC
TRBD2	TRBJ2-3	-	TRBV7-9	CASSSSSGAWSDTQYF	TGTGCCAGCAGCTCCTCTAGCGGGGCCTGGTCAGATACGCAGTATTTT
-	TRBJ2-7	-	TRBV27	CASSLDFSVVDEQYF	TGTGCCAGCAGTTTAGACTTCTCGGTGGTCGACGAGCAGTACTTC
-	TRBJ2-1	-	TRBV7-2	CASSPGLFTYNEQFF	TGTGCCAGCAGCCCCGGACTTTTTACCTACAATGAGCAGTTCTTC
-	TRBJ1-5	-	TRBV7-6	CASSLLVGNQPQHF	TGTGCCAGCAGCTTACTCGTTGGCAATCAGCCCCAGCATTTT
-	TRBJ2-5	-	TRBV6-6	CASSYSTYETQYF	TGTGCCAGCAGTTACTCGACATATGAGACCCAGTACTTC
-	TRBJ2-1	-	TRBV7-9	CASSLAQGSGQFF	TGTGCCAGCAGCTTAGCGCAGGGGTCGGGGCAGTTCTTC
TRBD2	TRBJ2-5	-	TRBV4-3	CASSLGLADQETQYF	TGCGCCAGCAGTCTTGGACTAGCGGACCAAGAGACCCAGTACTTC